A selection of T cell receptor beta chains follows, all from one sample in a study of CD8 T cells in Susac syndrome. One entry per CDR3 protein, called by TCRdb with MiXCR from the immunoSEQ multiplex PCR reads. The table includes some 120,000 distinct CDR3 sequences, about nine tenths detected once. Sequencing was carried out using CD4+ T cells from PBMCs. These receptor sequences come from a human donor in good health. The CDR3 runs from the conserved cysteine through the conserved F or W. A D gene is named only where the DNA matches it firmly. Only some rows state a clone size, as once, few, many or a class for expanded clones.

DNA: TGTGCCAGCAGCTTAGACAGCGTAAATCAGCCCCAGCATTTT
CDR3: CASSLDSVNQPQHF
J: TRBJ1-5
D: NA
V: TRBV7-9
size: NA
length: 14

DNA: TGTGCCAGCAGTTTTGGAGTAGCAGCGAACACCGGGGAGCTGTTTTTT
CDR3: CASSFGVAANTGELFF
J: TRBJ2-2
D: NA
V: TRBV6-2/TRBV6-3
size: NA
length: 16

DNA: TGTGCCAGCAGCTTAGCCGGGGCAGGAAACACCATATATTTT
CDR3: CASSLAGAGNTIYF
J: TRBJ1-3
D: NA
V: TRBV7-2
size: NA
length: 14

DNA: TGCAGCGGGGGGCGGGGGGCCACTGAAGCTTTCTTT
CDR3: CSGGRGATEAFF
J: TRBJ1-1
D: NA
V: TRBV29-1
size: NA
length: 12

DNA: TGTGCCAGCATGCGAAGACGAGGTCTGGACGAGCAGTACTTC
CDR3: CASMRRRGLDEQYF
J: TRBJ2-7
D: NA
V: TRBV6-1
size: once
length: 14

DNA: TGTGCCAGCAGGGGAGGACAGGCTAGCAATCAGCCCCAGCATTTT
CDR3: CASRGGQASNQPQHF
J: TRBJ1-5
D: TRBD1
V: TRBV2
size: NA
length: 15

DNA: TGTGCTAGTGGTTTGGTACTCGGGAGGGGGGACACCGGGGAGCTGTTTTTT
CDR3: CASGLVLGRGDTGELFF
J: TRBJ2-2
D: TRBD2
V: TRBV12-5
size: NA
length: 17

DNA: TGTGCCTGGAGTTACCCTTTGCCCGGGGAGCTGTTTTTT
CDR3: CAWSYPLPGELFF
J: TRBJ2-2
D: NA
V: TRBV30
size: NA
length: 13

DNA: TGTGCCAGCAGTTATCGCCACATAGGCGACGAGCAGTACTTC
CDR3: CASSYRHIGDEQYF
J: TRBJ2-7
D: NA
V: TRBV6-6
size: NA
length: 14

DNA: TGTGCCAGCAGCAACCCGACTAGCGGGACTGCGTACAATGAGCAGTTCTTC
CDR3: CASSNPTSGTAYNEQFF
J: TRBJ2-1
D: TRBD2
V: TRBV12-3/TRBV12-4
size: once
length: 17

DNA: TGTGCCAGCAGCCCACCAGGGTACGGCTACACCTTC
CDR3: CASSPPGYGYTF
J: TRBJ1-2
D: NA
V: TRBV5-6
size: NA
length: 12

DNA: TGTGCCAGCAAAAGGGGAGAAGGTGGCTACACCTTC
CDR3: CASKRGEGGYTF
J: TRBJ1-2
D: NA
V: TRBV27
size: NA
length: 12

DNA: TGCAGTGCTCGACAGGGGACCAACACCGGGGAGCTGTTTTTT
CDR3: CSARQGTNTGELFF
J: TRBJ2-2
D: TRBD1
V: TRBV20-1
size: few
length: 14

DNA: TGTGCCAGCAGCCCCGAAAATTGGTCCAGCGGGAGGCTGTACGAGCAGTACTTC
CDR3: CASSPENWSSGRLYEQYF
J: TRBJ2-7
D: TRBD2
V: TRBV4-2
size: NA
length: 18

DNA: TGCGCCAGCAGCCGAGGGGGCTCTAGCACAGATACGCAGTATTTT
CDR3: CASSRGGSSTDTQYF
J: TRBJ2-3
D: TRBD1
V: TRBV5-1
size: NA
length: 15

DNA: TGTGCCAGCAGTCCCGTTATGAATGGCGGGGGATCTGGGGCCAACGTCCTGACTTTC
CDR3: CASSPVMNGGGSGANVLTF
J: TRBJ2-6
D: TRBD2
V: TRBV7-9
size: NA
length: 19

DNA: TGTGCCAGCAGCTTAGGGGTGGGGACAGGGTCGAACACTGAAGCTTTCTTT
CDR3: CASSLGVGTGSNTEAFF
J: TRBJ1-1
D: TRBD1
V: TRBV7-9
size: NA
length: 17

DNA: TGTGCCAGCAGCCCCGGCTTGGGACAGGGGAAGACAGATACGCAGTATTTT
CDR3: CASSPGLGQGKTDTQYF
J: TRBJ2-3
D: TRBD1
V: TRBV3-1
size: NA
length: 17

DNA: TGCAGCGTCCAGCGACAGGGTGGAACCGGGGAGCTGTTTTTT
CDR3: CSVQRQGGTGELFF
J: TRBJ2-2
D: TRBD1
V: TRBV29-1
size: NA
length: 14

DNA: TGTGCCAGCCTGGCTAGCGGGGCTTACAATGAGCAGTTCTTC
CDR3: CASLASGAYNEQFF
J: TRBJ2-1
D: TRBD2
V: TRBV6-5
size: NA
length: 14

DNA: TGTGCCTCGGTTTACAGGCCCACCCCCGGCGATGAGCAGTTCTTC
CDR3: CASVYRPTPGDEQFF
J: TRBJ2-1
D: NA
V: TRBV11-2
size: NA
length: 15

DNA: TGCAGTGCTAGAGTCCGCGGGGGCCTATTCGATGAGCAGTTCTTC
CDR3: CSARVRGGLFDEQFF
J: TRBJ2-1
D: NA
V: TRBV20-1
size: NA
length: 15

DNA: TGTGCCAGCAGTTTATCTGTGACAGGGAGTAATTCACCCCTCCACTTT
CDR3: CASSLSVTGSNSPLHF
J: TRBJ1-6
D: TRBD1
V: TRBV27
size: NA
length: 16

DNA: TGCGCCAGCAGCCAAGGAACAGGGGAAGCTTTCTTT
CDR3: CASSQGTGEAFF
J: TRBJ1-1
D: NA
V: TRBV4-1
size: NA
length: 12

DNA: TGTGCCAGCAGCCCTGACACCTACAATGAGCAGTTCTTC
CDR3: CASSPDTYNEQFF
J: TRBJ2-1
D: NA
V: TRBV11-3
size: few
length: 13

DNA: TGCGCCAGTGCGAAGGGACCGAACTATGGCTACACCTTC
CDR3: CASAKGPNYGYTF
J: TRBJ1-2
D: NA
V: TRBV5-1
size: NA
length: 13

DNA: TGCGCCAGCAGCTTGGAGGGCCAGGGCCGGGTCACCATATATTTT
CDR3: CASSLEGQGRVTIYF
J: TRBJ1-3
D: NA
V: TRBV5-1
size: NA
length: 15

DNA: TGTGCCAGCGGACAGCCATTTATCCGCGATACGCAGTATTTT
CDR3: CASGQPFIRDTQYF
J: TRBJ2-3
D: NA
V: TRBV6-2/TRBV6-3
size: NA
length: 14

DNA: TGCAGTGCCCAACCTATCGCCCCTGGAAACACCATATATTTT
CDR3: CSAQPIAPGNTIYF
J: TRBJ1-3
D: NA
V: TRBV20-1
size: NA
length: 14

DNA: TGCGCCAGCTCCTTTGGGGACAGGGGGGTCCCAGATACGCAGTATTTT
CDR3: CASSFGDRGVPDTQYF
J: TRBJ2-3
D: TRBD1
V: TRBV5-1
size: NA
length: 16

DNA: TGTGCCAGCAGCTTATCCACGGGCACAGATACGCAGTATTTT
CDR3: CASSLSTGTDTQYF
J: TRBJ2-3
D: NA
V: TRBV7-9
size: NA
length: 14

DNA: TGTGCCAGCACCCCGGACGCCGGTGCGACCGGGGAGCTGTTTTTT
CDR3: CASTPDAGATGELFF
J: TRBJ2-2
D: NA
V: TRBV6-4
size: NA
length: 15

DNA: TGTGCCAGCAGCCCGGGGGACAGGGGATTGGAGACCCAGTACTTC
CDR3: CASSPGDRGLETQYF
J: TRBJ2-5
D: TRBD1
V: TRBV5-4
size: NA
length: 15

DNA: TGTGCCAGCATTCCCCCGGGGGATCCACGTCAGCCCCAGCATTTT
CDR3: CASIPPGDPRQPQHF
J: TRBJ1-5
D: NA
V: TRBV6-1
size: NA
length: 15

DNA: TGTGCCAGTAGTATAAACTCGGTATATAATTCACCCCTCCACTTT
CDR3: CASSINSVYNSPLHF
J: TRBJ1-6
D: NA
V: TRBV19
size: NA
length: 15

DNA: TGTGCCAGCAGCTTAACGGAGGGAGGAGGAACTGAAGCTTTCTTT
CDR3: CASSLTEGGGTEAFF
J: TRBJ1-1
D: NA
V: TRBV7-3
size: NA
length: 15

DNA: TGCACCAGCAGCTTTATGGACAGAAATAATGAGCAGTTCTTC
CDR3: CTSSFMDRNNEQFF
J: TRBJ2-1
D: NA
V: TRBV5-1
size: NA
length: 14

DNA: TGCAGTGCTAGAACTAGCGGGAGGCCCAGCTCCTACAATGAGCAGTTCTTC
CDR3: CSARTSGRPSSYNEQFF
J: TRBJ2-1
D: TRBD2
V: TRBV20-1
size: NA
length: 17

DNA: TGTGCCAGCAGTTCTAGCGCGGGGGCCTTCTCCTACGAGCAGTACTTC
CDR3: CASSSSAGAFSYEQYF
J: TRBJ2-7
D: NA
V: TRBV12-3/TRBV12-4
size: NA
length: 16

DNA: TGCAGTGCTAGTTGGGCCGAGCAGTACTTC
CDR3: CSASWAEQYF
J: TRBJ2-7
D: NA
V: TRBV20-1
size: NA
length: 10

DNA: TGCAGTGCTAGTGGCGGCAGGGGGCCAGGACAGCCCCAGCATTTT
CDR3: CSASGGRGPGQPQHF
J: TRBJ1-5
D: TRBD1
V: TRBV20-1
size: NA
length: 15

DNA: TGTGCCAGCAGCCTTCGCCGGGACAGTGGCGACGAGCAGTACTTC
CDR3: CASSLRRDSGDEQYF
J: TRBJ2-7
D: TRBD1
V: TRBV6-6
size: once
length: 15